This entry lists 32 T cell receptor beta chains sequenced from one sample in a study of T cell responses to AZD1222 COVID-19 vaccine. The repertoire was sequenced with immunoSEQ multiplex PCR; TCRdb's copy has only in-frame clones and lacks some. Of 120,000 to 150,000 clones listed, 92% are singletons. The source was peripheral blood, collected 28 days after the second AZD1222 dose. Receptor source: an adult who received the AZD1222 COVID-19 vaccine.

V and J are TRBV7-2 and TRBJ2-3, with D perhaps given as TRBD1 or TRBD2 (6 bases each). V lost 6 bases and J 2 bases, leaving 15 bases between the germline ends. The germline CDR1 and CDR2 sequences are SGHTA and FQGNSA. This CDR3 has 15 residues. As DNA, the CDR3 is TGTGCCAGCAGACCCGGGGGCAGCTACACAGATACGCAGTATTTT. This encodes CASRPGGSYTDTQYF. Filled out from reference TRBV7-2 and TRBJ2-3, the complete variable domain reads GAGVSQSPSNKVTEKGKDVELRCDPISGHTALYWYRQSLGQGLEFLIYFQGNSAPDKSGLPSDRFSAERTGGSVSTLTIQRTQQEDSAVYLCASRPGGSYTDTQYFGPGTRLTVL.

CDR3 in amino acids: CASSEEGSSYNEQFF. The CDR3 nucleotides are TGTGCCAGCAGTGAAGAGGGCAGCTCCTACAATGAGCAGTTCTTC. V usage is TRBV2 and J usage is TRBJ2-1; D gene ambiguous. Trimming took off 1 base at V and 0 bases at J, with 7 bases between the two ends. The CDR3 covers 15 residues. Germline V gives CDR1 SNHLY, CDR2 FYNNEI.

The chain carries TRBV19 and TRBJ1-1; D not resolved. CDR3 length: 14 amino acids. V was trimmed by 4 bases and J by 0 bases, leaving 9 bases between them. Germline V gene lookup returns CDR1 LNHDA and CDR2 SQIVND (reference sequence). CDR3 residues: CASSKTALNTEAFF. CDR3 DNA: TGTGCCAGTAGTAAAACAGCTTTGAACACTGAAGCTTTCTTT.

The V call is TRBV5-5, the J call TRBJ2-2; D possibly corresponds to TRBD1 (6 bases). The CDR3 is 14 residues long. Trimming stripped 4 bases from V and 5 bases from J, with 12 bases between. The germline gives CDR1 SGHKS, CDR2 YYEKEE (reference sequence). CDR3 residues: CASSRDTGTGELFF. The CDR3 DNA reads as TGTGCCAGCAGCCGGGATACAGGGACCGGGGAGCTGTTTTTT.

This clone was detected only a few times. The rearrangement uses TRBV19 and TRBJ1-2; the match to TRBD1 covers 8 bases. The germline CDR1 and CDR2 sequences are LNHDA and SQIVND (reference sequence). With V trimmed by 5 bases and J by 8 bases, 10 bases remained unmatched. The CDR3 sequence is 14 residues long. In DNA, the CDR3 is TGTGCCAGTAGTGATAAAAGGACAGGGTTCGGCTACACCTTC. This codes for CASSDKRTGFGYTF.

J is TRBJ2-5 and V is TRBV13; 9 nucleotides agree with TRBD2. Germline CDR1 reads PRHDT; CDR2 reads FYEKMQ (reference sequence). The CDR3 spans 14 residues. V lost 5 bases to trimming and J lost 2 bases; unmatched junction nucleotides: 3. The CDR3 nucleotides read TGTGCCAGCAGCCGTGGACTAGCGCAAGAGACCCAGTACTTC. This codes for CASSRGLAQETQYF.

The gene calls are TRBV6-5 and TRBJ1-5; 8 bases map to TRBD1. Per the germline V gene, CDR1 is MNHEY and CDR2 is SVGAGI. V shed 6 bases, J shed 4 bases, and the junction held 8 bases outside the gene matches. The CDR3 covers 15 residues. CDR3 in amino acids: CASRRTGTGNQPQHF. The CDR3 region has the DNA TGTGCCAGCAGGAGGACCGGGACAGGAAATCAGCCCCAGCATTTT.

The chain couples TRBV24-1 to TRBJ1-6; D is unclear. Between the trimmed V and J ends, which lost 2 bases and 2 bases, there was a span of 9 bases. CDR1 is KGHDR and CDR2 is SFDVKD in the germline V gene. The CDR3 covers 16 residues. This CDR3 is CATSDCRETYNSPLHF. CDR3 in DNA: TGTGCCACCAGTGATTGTAGGGAAACCTATAATTCACCCCTCCACTTT.

This chain joins TRBV19 and TRBJ1-4; TRBD1 matches 9 bases. After removal of 2 bases from V and 8 bases from J, the junction contained 9 bases not matched to a gene. Germline lookup yields CDR1 LNHDA and CDR2 SQIVND (reference sequence). CDR3 length: 16 amino acids. As DNA, the CDR3 is TGTGCCAGTAGTATAAACGAAGGGACAGGGAACGAAAAACTGTTTTTT. Translating gives CASSINEGTGNEKLFF. The full variable domain, rest sourced from reference TRBV19 and TRBJ1-4, is DGGITQSPKYLFRKEGQNVTLSCEQNLNHDAMYWYRQDPGQGLRLIYYSQIVNDFQKGDIAEGYSVSREKKESFPLTVTSAQKNPTAFYLCASSINEGTGNEKLFFGSGTQLSVL.

The chain uses TRBV15 and TRBJ1-5, with D perhaps matching TRBD1 (6 bases). The CDR3 has 15 amino acids. V was shortened by 0 bases and J by 4 bases, with 10 bases between the two germline ends. Germline values: CDR1 LNHNV, CDR2 YYDKDF (reference sequence). The CDR3 here is CATSREGGPNQPQHF. The CDR3 bases are TGTGCCACCAGCAGAGAAGGGGGGCCGAATCAGCCCCAGCATTTT. The full variable domain, in which reference TRBV15 and TRBJ1-5 provide the parts outside the CDR3, is DAMVIQNPRYQVTQFGKPVTLSCSQTLNHNVMYWYQQKSSQAPKLLFHYYDKDFNNEADTPDNFQSRRPNTSFCFLDIRSPGLGDTAMYLCATSREGGPNQPQHFGDGTRLSIL.

The chain joins TRBV28 to TRBJ1-2; D perhaps matches TRBD1 (5 bases). The CDR3 has 16 amino acids. Germline V gives CDR1 MDHEN, CDR2 SYDVKM. Trimming took 8 bases from V and 0 from J, leaving 19 bases between them. The CDR3 reads CASGVQQVESNYGYTF. DNA of the CDR3: TGTGCCAGCGGGGTCCAACAGGTAGAATCTAACTATGGCTACACCTTC.

The CDR3 loop reads CASSYVTSPNTGELFF. As DNA, the CDR3 is TGTGCCAGCAGTTACGTGACTAGCCCGAACACCGGGGAGCTGTTTTTT. This rearrangement joins TRBV6-2 or TRBV6-3 to TRBJ2-2, with 7 bases identical to TRBD2. Germline trimming cut 2 bases from V and 0 bases from J; bases unmatched to any gene: 3. The CDR3 is 16 amino acids. Germline lookup yields CDR1 MNHEY and CDR2 SVGEGT.

This chain uses TRBV2 with TRBJ1-1; no definite D call. CDR3 length equals 11 residues. The V and J ends lost 2 bases and 10 bases respectively, with 8 bases between them. CDR1 is SNHLY and CDR2 is FYNNEI in the germline V gene. CDR3 sequence: CASSESVLAFF. The CDR3 DNA reads TGTGCCAGCAGTGAATCGGTGCTAGCTTTCTTT.

The rearrangement links TRBV13 to TRBJ1-2, with D maybe TRBD1 (6 bases). The CDR3 sequence is 17 residues long. Looked up from germline, CDR1 is PRHDT and CDR2 is FYEKMQ (reference sequence). V was shortened by 2 bases and J by 5 bases, with 21 bases between the two germline ends. The CDR3 reads CASSLPSGDRGEYGYTF. In nucleotides, the CDR3 is TGTGCCAGCAGCTTACCGTCAGGGGATAGGGGCGAGTATGGCTACACCTTC. The entire variable domain, with the rest obtained from reference TRBV13 and TRBJ1-2, is as follows: AAGVIQSPRHLIKEKRETATLKCYPIPRHDTVYWYQQGPGQDPQFLISFYEKMQSDKGSIPDRFSAQQFSDYHSELNMSSLELGDSALYFCASSLPSGDRGEYGYTFGSGTRLTVV.

CDR3 sequence (DNA): TGTGCCAGCAGTGGACGGACTAGCGGTCGCACAGATACGCAGTATTTT. Translating it yields CASSGRTSGRTDTQYF. The chain couples TRBV2 to TRBJ2-3; 10 bases align to TRBD2. With V trimmed by 4 bases and J by 1 base, 5 bases remained unmatched. Germline CDR1 is SNHLY and CDR2 is FYNNEI. The CDR3 has 16 residues.

V usage is TRBV2 and J usage is TRBJ1-2; D remains ambiguous. This CDR3 has 12 residues. The V gene lost 0 bases and the J gene lost 7 bases, with 6 bases spanning the gap. Looked up from germline, CDR1 is SNHLY and CDR2 is FYNNEI. This chain's CDR3 is CASSEARGGYTF. The CDR3 DNA follows: TGTGCCAGCAGTGAAGCGCGGGGTGGCTACACCTTC.

The chain has TRBV27 and TRBJ2-7; possible D gene TRBD1, 8 bases. The CDR3 length is 13 residues. Germline CDR1 MNHEY, CDR2 SMNVEV (reference sequence). V dropped 3 bases and J dropped 7 bases, with 13 bases sitting between them. CDR3 sequence: CASSFLQGGEQYF. In nucleotides, the CDR3 is TGTGCCAGCAGTTTCTTACAGGGGGGGGAGCAGTACTTC.

This sequence joins TRBV28 and TRBJ1-5; D uncertain. The V end was cut by 3 bases, the J end by 2 bases, with 5 bases between. This CDR3 has 13 amino acids. Looked up from germline, CDR1 is MDHEN and CDR2 is SYDVKM. In DNA, the CDR3 is TGTGCCAGCAGTTTTTACGGCAATCAGCCCCAGCATTTT. It yields the protein CASSFYGNQPQHF.

The chain is built from TRBV19 and TRBJ1-2; D unclear. Between the trimmed V and J ends, which lost 7 bases and 4 bases, there was a span of 16 bases. CDR1 LNHDA and CDR2 SQIVND come from the germline V gene (reference sequence). The CDR3 length is 14 residues. CDR3 nucleotides: TGTGCCAGTAAGGATTCCCAGGTAGTCTATGGCTACACCTTC. It specifies CASKDSQVVYGYTF.

This clone was counted a single time. This rearrangement joins TRBV18 to TRBJ1-6; no definite D call. V lost 3 bases and J 5 bases, leaving 17 bases between the germline ends. In germline, CDR1 is KGHSH, CDR2 LQKENI. The CDR3 consists of 17 residues. The CDR3 DNA follows: TGTGCCAGCTCACCCCCAGTGGGGAATTTGAATAATTCACCCCTCCACTTT. Translated, it gives CASSPPVGNLNNSPLHF.

A word on this clone: At the DNA level, this CDR3 is encoded by other sequences in the same sample as well. This chain links TRBV28 with TRBJ2-3; 7 nucleotides line up with TRBD2. Germline CDR1 and CDR2: MDHEN and SYDVKM. The length of the CDR3 is 17 residues. Trimming removed 5 bases from V and 0 bases from J; junction bases left unmatched: 11. CDR3 sequence (DNA): TGTGCCAGCAGTCCCCCGTCGGGGGGTGGGAGCACAGATACGCAGTATTTT. Protein product: CASSPPSGGGSTDTQYF.

The chain couples TRBV24-1 to TRBJ2-3; D tentatively fits TRBD1 or TRBD2 (5 bases each). The CDR3 sequence is 16 residues long. Germline V lookup: CDR1 KGHDR, CDR2 SFDVKD. V shed 4 bases and J shed 6 bases, with 19 bases lying between them. The CDR3 is CATSDPGTQGRDTQYF. In DNA, the CDR3 is TGTGCCACCAGTGACCCCGGGACCCAGGGCAGGGATACGCAGTATTTT.

CDR3 protein: CASSSVGAAFF. As DNA, the CDR3 is TGTGCCAGCAGTTCCGTGGGGGCAGCTTTCTTT. V gene TRBV6-5 combines with J gene TRBJ1-1; tentatively, D is TRBD1 (6 bases). Germline V lookup: CDR1 MNHEY, CDR2 SVGAGI. The length of the CDR3 is 11 residues. Trimming took off 4 bases at V and 10 bases at J, with 10 bases between the two ends.

The rearrangement joins TRBV11-2 to TRBJ1-1; TRBD1 matches 7 bases. The CDR3 is made up of 16 amino acids. V was pared by 2 bases and J by 4 bases, with 10 bases of the junction left unmatched. Germline V gene sequence: CDR1 SGHAT, CDR2 FQNNGV. CDR3 sequence reads: CASSLWVLQGPTEAFF. Here the CDR3 DNA reads TGTGCCAGCAGCTTATGGGTCCTACAGGGGCCCACTGAAGCTTTCTTT.

The CDR3 reads CASSSGQGVGTEAFF. CDR3 sequence (DNA): TGTGCCAGCAGCTCGGGACAGGGCGTTGGGACTGAAGCTTTCTTT. The rearrangement joins TRBV7-9 to TRBJ1-1; the match to TRBD1 covers 9 bases. V lost 4 bases to trimming and J lost 5 bases; unmatched junction nucleotides: 8. Germline V gives CDR1 SEHNR, CDR2 FQNEAQ (reference sequence). There are 15 residues in the CDR3.

The rearrangement links TRBV7-2 to TRBJ1-1; D unclear. Germline V lookup: CDR1 SGHTA, CDR2 FQGNSA. This CDR3 contains 12 residues. V lost 5 bases to trimming and J lost 10 bases, with 14 bases between them. Here the CDR3 DNA reads TGTGCCAGCAGCCTTTCCGGGGTGATAGCTTTCTTT. As protein: CASSLSGVIAFF.

V and J are TRBV19 and TRBJ1-5, with 8 bases identical to TRBD1. CDR1 and CDR2 from the germline V gene are LNHDA and SQIVND (reference sequence). The CDR3 extends over 14 amino acids. V lost 5 bases, J lost 5 bases, and 5 bases stayed unmatched. This CDR3 reads CASSSQGEDQPQHF. CDR3 DNA: TGTGCCAGTAGTTCACAGGGGGAGGATCAGCCCCAGCATTTT.

This rearrangement joins TRBV5-8 to TRBJ1-2, with D perhaps TRBD1 (5 bases). V was clipped by 3 bases and J by 8 bases, with 17 bases between them. The V gene's germline CDR1 is SGHTS and CDR2 YDEGEE. CDR3 length: 14 amino acids. The CDR3 bases are TGTGCCAGCAGCTACGGACACCCAACGCAGGGCTACACCTTC. Residues: CASSYGHPTQGYTF.

The chain recombines TRBV5-1 with TRBJ2-1, with a possible D match to TRBD2 (6 bases). With 3 bases removed from V and 12 bases from J, the gap between germline ends came to 16 bases. The CDR3 runs to 13 residues. Germline V gives CDR1 SGHRS, CDR2 YFSETQ. As DNA, the CDR3 is TGCGCCAGCAGCTCGCCCCCGGGGGAAGGGCAGTTCTTC. Amino acid sequence: CASSSPPGEGQFF.

The chain carries TRBV28 and TRBJ2-1, with D possibly TRBD2 on 6 matching bases. This CDR3 is 13 amino acids long. Germline CDR1 MDHEN, CDR2 SYDVKM. With 10 bases removed from V and 13 bases from J, the gap between germline ends came to 23 bases. Here the CDR3 DNA reads TGTGCCACCATGTTAGCGGCCAGCAGGGAACAGTTCTTC. It translates to CATMLAASREQFF.

The CDR3 DNA reads TGTGCCAGCAGCTTTCGGAAAGGAGTCATGAACACTGAAGCTTTCTTT. It codes for CASSFRKGVMNTEAFF. This chain joins TRBV5-6 and TRBJ1-1; D is undetermined. V dropped 2 bases and J dropped 0 bases, with 14 bases sitting between them. CDR3 length equals 16 residues. Germline values: CDR1 SGHDT, CDR2 YYEEEE.

This chain joins TRBV5-4 and TRBJ1-1; D is ambiguous. The CDR3 spans 13 residues. Between the trimmed V and J ends, which lost 1 base and 2 bases, there was a span of 6 bases. Germline assignment: CDR1 SGHNT and CDR2 YYREEE (reference sequence). The CDR3 is CASSLPSNTEAFF. CDR3 nucleotides: TGTGCCAGCAGCTTGCCGTCTAACACTGAAGCTTTCTTT.